This T cell receptor beta chain was recovered during a study of T cell responses to AZD1222 COVID-19 vaccine. About the study: Second doses at about 4 or about 12 weeks were pooled. Whole-study results and caveats: Elevations in Spike-specific TCR breadth and depth followed administration of two AZD1222 doses. Repertoire collection took place solely once the T cell response had peaked. It should be noted that donors were predominantly white British and more often female, and clonal diversity was possibly underestimated.

To note about this clone: Its antigen is as yet unknown.

TCRdb's table, derived via immunoSEQ multiplex PCR, lists solely in-frame clones and lacks some. The sample lists more than 150,000 clones; 85% to 90% were seen once. Germline V gene lookup returns CDR1 LGHNA and CDR2 YSLEER. CDR3 length: 16 amino acids. Trimming stripped 0 bases from V and 4 bases from J, with 15 bases between. The chain links TRBV4-3 to TRBJ1-2; possible D gene TRBD1, 6 bases. This clonotype was obtained from an adult in good health. Sequenced here: peripheral blood, sampled on day 0 of AZD1222 vaccination. The CDR3 loop is CASSQDHQGHFYGYTF. The CDR3 DNA is TGCGCCAGCAGCCAAGATCATCAGGGACACTTCTATGGCTACACCTTC.